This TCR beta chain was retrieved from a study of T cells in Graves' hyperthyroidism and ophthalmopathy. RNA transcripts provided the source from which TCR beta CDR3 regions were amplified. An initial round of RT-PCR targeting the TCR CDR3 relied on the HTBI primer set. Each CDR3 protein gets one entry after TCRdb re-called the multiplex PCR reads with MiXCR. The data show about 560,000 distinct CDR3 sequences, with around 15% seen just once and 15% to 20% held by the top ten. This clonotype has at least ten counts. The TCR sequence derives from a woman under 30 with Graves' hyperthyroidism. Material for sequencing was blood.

As DNA, the CDR3 is TGTGCCACCAGCAGCAGGCTGAGGGAGCAGTACTTC. Protein: CATSSRLREQYF. The chain is built from TRBV15 and TRBJ2-7, with D hard to call. This CDR3 contains 12 residues. The V end was cut by 3 bases, the J end by 7 bases, with 10 bases between. Germline CDR1 is LNHNV and CDR2 is YYDKDF (reference sequence).